A single sample is the source of the 14 T cell receptor beta chains below, sequenced in a study of blood T cell repertoires in COVID-19. TCRdb's table, derived via immunoSEQ multiplex PCR, lists solely in-frame clones and lacks some. Of 150,000 to 200,000 clones in the sample, approximately 88% were seen once. The sequencing input was PBMCs or T cells enriched from blood (not recorded which). These receptors all come from an older woman who had recovered from COVID-19.

The chain joins TRBV4-2 to TRBJ1-2; TRBD1 agrees at 11 bases. In germline, CDR1 is LGHNA, CDR2 YNFKEQ. CDR3 length: 18 residues. V trimming: 1 base; J trimming: 3 bases; junction bases outside the gene matches: 10. DNA of the CDR3: TGTGCCAGCAGCCAAGTGCCGTATGGACAGGGGGCCGACTATGGCTACACCTTC. Translating it yields CASSQVPYGQGADYGYTF.

This clone appeared many times. This chain connects TRBV3-1 (or the pseudogene TRBV3-2) to TRBJ2-3; 8 bases line up with TRBD2. The CDR3 covers 16 residues. Germline CDR1 is LGHDT and CDR2 is YNNKEL (reference sequence). After removal of 0 bases from V and 7 bases from J, the junction contained 9 bases not matched to a gene. The DNA for the CDR3 is TGTGCCAGCAGCCAAGATAGGTCTAGCGGGCTACATACGCAGTATTTT. Amino acid sequence: CASSQDRSSGLHTQYF.

The V gene is TRBV5-1, the J gene TRBJ2-2, with TRBD1 identical over 7 bases. V dropped 7 bases and J dropped 1; count of bases not matched to a gene: 10. The CDR3 length is 16 residues. The germline gives CDR1 SGHRS, CDR2 YFSETQ. CDR3 coding DNA: TGCGCCAGCGAACTTGGCACAGGGGTGAACACCGGGGAGCTGTTTTTT. Amino acids: CASELGTGVNTGELFF.

This clone occurred once. The J gene is TRBJ1-2, the V gene TRBV4-1; no clear D. Germline V CDR1 and CDR2: MGHRA, YSYEKL. Trimming removed 1 base at V and 2 bases at J, with 20 bases between. This CDR3 spans 18 amino acids. In DNA form, the CDR3 reads TGCGCCAGCAGCCAAGCGCCGAGGGAAGGACGGCGCAACTATGGCTACACCTTC. Translation: CASSQAPREGRRNYGYTF.

The chain couples TRBV4-1 to TRBJ2-7; D uncertain. Per germline, CDR1 MGHRA and CDR2 YSYEKL. CDR3 length: 15 amino acids. The V gene lost 3 bases and the J gene lost 1 base, with 13 bases spanning the gap. CDR3 DNA sequence: TGCGCCAGCAGCCAGTCAGGCGCTGGGTCCTACGAGCAGTACTTC. Protein product: CASSQSGAGSYEQYF.

This chain joins TRBV5-1 and TRBJ1-3; D call uncertain. The CDR3 runs 15 residues. CDR1 is SGHRS and CDR2 is YFSETQ in the germline V gene. Trimming pared 0 bases from V and 0 bases from J, leaving 7 bases between. CDR3 protein: CASSLGLPSGNTIYF. CDR3 nucleotide sequence: TGCGCCAGCAGCTTGGGACTCCCCTCTGGAAACACCATATATTTT.

DNA of the CDR3: TGTGCCAGCAGCTTAAGCGGCAGCATGAACACTGAAGCTTTCTTT. This translates into CASSLSGSMNTEAFF. The chain carries TRBV7-9 and TRBJ1-1, with D uncertain. CDR3 length: 15 amino acids. Trimming stripped 2 bases from V and 0 bases from J, with 10 bases between. Germline CDR1 and CDR2: SEHNR and FQNEAQ (reference sequence).

The V gene is TRBV7-3, the J gene TRBJ2-1, with TRBD2 identical over 9 bases. This CDR3 has 15 amino acids. Trimming at V came to 2 bases and at J to 6 bases, leaving 5 bases not matched to a gene. Germline assignment: CDR1 SGHTA and CDR2 FQGTGA. The CDR3 bases are TGTGCCAGCAGCTTAGGGCTAGCGGGGACCAATGAGCAGTTCTTC. Amino acid sequence: CASSLGLAGTNEQFF.

This chain links TRBV20-1 with TRBJ1-3; perhaps TRBD1 as D (5 bases). This CDR3 is 14 amino acids long. Germline lookup yields CDR1 DFQATT and CDR2 SNEGSKA (reference sequence). The V end lost 3 bases, the J end lost 6 bases, and 15 bases lay between the germline ends. In nucleotides, the CDR3 is TGCAGTGCTAGTCTCGGGGGAAGGGAAAACACCATATATTTT. Residues: CSASLGGRENTIYF.

The J gene is TRBJ2-3, the V gene TRBV5-1; TRBD2 aligns across 7 bases. Losses at the gene ends were 5 bases for V and 3 bases for J; bases not matched to a gene: 6. Germline loops: CDR1 SGHRS, CDR2 YFSETQ. CDR3 size: 14 residues. CDR3 DNA sequence: TGCGCCAGCAGGGTGGGAGGGAGGACAGATACGCAGTATTTT. This encodes CASRVGGRTDTQYF.

J is TRBJ1-2 and V is TRBV18; 8 bases are shared with TRBD1. This CDR3 comprises 14 residues. The V and J ends lost 5 bases and 3 bases, in that order; junction bases with no gene match: 5. CDR1 is KGHSH, CDR2 LQKENI, per germline. The CDR3 DNA sequence: TGTGCCAGCTCAGCGACGACAGGGGACTATGGCTACACCTTC. Amino acids: CASSATTGDYGYTF. Looking up the rest from reference TRBV18 and TRBJ1-2 gives the full variable domain: NAGVMQNPRHLVRRRGQEARLRCSPMKGHSHVYWYRQLPEEGLKFMVYLQKENIIDESGMPKERFSAEFPKEGPSILRIQQVVRGDSAAYFCASSATTGDYGYTFGSGTRLTVV.

V is TRBV2 and J is TRBJ1-2, with 9 bases aligning to TRBD1. V gave up 5 bases and J gave up 7 bases; unmatched junction bases: 2. The CDR3 covers 12 residues. Germline loops: CDR1 SNHLY, CDR2 FYNNEI. CDR3 protein: CASSTGGIGYTF. CDR3 in DNA: TGTGCCAGCAGTACAGGGGGCATTGGCTACACCTTC.

This sequence joins TRBV7-9 and TRBJ2-5, with 8 bases lining up with TRBD2. Germline V lookup: CDR1 SEHNR, CDR2 FQNEAQ (reference sequence). Trimming cost V 5 bases and J 2 bases; bases outside gene matches: 1. The CDR3 consists of 13 residues. The DNA of the CDR3 is TGTGCCAGCAGCGCTAGCGGGCAAGAGACCCAGTACTTC. Protein: CASSASGQETQYF.

The rearrangement joins TRBV5-4 to TRBJ1-4; 9 bases line up with TRBD1. This CDR3 has 15 amino acids. Germline CDR1 reads SGHNT; CDR2 reads YYREEE (reference sequence). V dropped 0 bases and J dropped 4; count of bases not matched to a gene: 1. CDR3 amino acids: CASSLGTGVNEKLFF. The CDR3 region has the DNA TGTGCCAGCAGCTTGGGGACAGGGGTTAATGAAAAACTGTTTTTT.